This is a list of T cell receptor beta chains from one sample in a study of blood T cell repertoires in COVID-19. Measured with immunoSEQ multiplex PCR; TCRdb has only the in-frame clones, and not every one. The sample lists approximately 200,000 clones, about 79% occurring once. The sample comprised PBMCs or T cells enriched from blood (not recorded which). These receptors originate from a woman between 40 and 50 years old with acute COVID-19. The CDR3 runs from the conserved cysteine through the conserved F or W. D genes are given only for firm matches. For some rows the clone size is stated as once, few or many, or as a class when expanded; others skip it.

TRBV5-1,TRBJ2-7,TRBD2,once,CASSLGLAGTYEQYF,TGCGCCAGCAGCTTAGGGCTAGCGGGAACATACGAGCAGTACTTC
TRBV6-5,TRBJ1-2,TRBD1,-,CASSYGTGGGYTF,TGTGCCAGCAGTTATGGGACAGGGGGTGGCTACACCTTC
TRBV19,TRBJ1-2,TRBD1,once,CASSPGGGDYGYTF,TGTGCCAGTAGTCCAGGGGGCGGCGACTATGGCTACACCTTC
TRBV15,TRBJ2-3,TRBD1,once,CATSIDRGRSDTQYF,TGTGCCACCAGCATCGACAGGGGGCGATCAGATACGCAGTATTTT
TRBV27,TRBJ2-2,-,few,CASSLSPSQGPNTGELFF,TGTGCCAGCAGTTTAAGCCCTTCGCAGGGGCCGAACACCGGGGAGCTGTTTTTT
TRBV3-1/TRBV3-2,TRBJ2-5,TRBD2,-,CASSPLGRSGSLETQYF,TGTGCCAGCAGCCCCCTTGGGCGTAGCGGGAGTTTAGAGACCCAGTACTTC
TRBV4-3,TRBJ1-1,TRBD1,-,CASSQDGTGRNTEAFF,TGCGCCAGCAGCCAAGATGGGACAGGGAGGAACACTGAAGCTTTCTTT
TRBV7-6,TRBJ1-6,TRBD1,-,CASSPGTGGSSPLHF,TGTGCCAGCAGCCCCGGGACAGGGGGGAGTTCACCCCTCCACTTT
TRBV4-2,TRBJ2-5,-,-,CASSQTNQGLGRETQYF,TGTGCCAGCAGCCAAACCAACCAGGGGTTAGGACGGGAGACCCAGTACTTC
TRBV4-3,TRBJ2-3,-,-,CASSRGPPEGTDTQYF,TGCGCCAGCAGCCGAGGCCCCCCAGAGGGCACAGATACGCAGTATTTT
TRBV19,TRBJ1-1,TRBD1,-,CASSHQQGVGTEAFF,TGTGCCAGTAGCCACCAACAGGGGGTCGGTACTGAAGCTTTCTTT
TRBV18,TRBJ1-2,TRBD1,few,CASSSIQGASYGYTF,TGTGCCAGCTCATCGATACAGGGGGCGAGCTATGGCTACACCTTC
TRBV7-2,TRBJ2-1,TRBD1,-,CASSSTGQAYNEQFF,TGTGCCAGCAGCTCTACAGGACAGGCTTACAATGAGCAGTTCTTC
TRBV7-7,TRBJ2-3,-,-,CASSLGGSPLRPSTDTQYF,TGTGCCAGCAGCTTAGGAGGGTCGCCCCTTCGACCTAGCACAGATACGCAGTATTTT
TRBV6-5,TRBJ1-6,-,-,CASSSQQGGSPLHF,TGTGCCAGCAGTTCCCAACAGGGTGGGTCACCCCTCCACTTT
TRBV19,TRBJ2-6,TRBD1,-,CASSIRGSPSGANVLTF,TGTGCCAGTAGTATCAGGGGGTCCCCCTCTGGGGCCAACGTCCTGACTTTC
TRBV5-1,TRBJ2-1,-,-,CASSSSDIYLYNEQFF,TGCGCCAGCAGCTCTTCCGACATTTACCTTTACAATGAGCAGTTCTTC
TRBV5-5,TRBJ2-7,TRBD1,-,CASSLGDSSDLYEQYF,TGTGCCAGCAGCTTGGGGGACAGCTCGGATCTCTACGAGCAGTACTTC
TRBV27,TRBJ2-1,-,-,CASSFAATNEQFF,TGTGCCAGCAGTTTTGCGGCTACCAATGAGCAGTTCTTC
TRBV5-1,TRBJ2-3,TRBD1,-,CASSPGQRDTQYF,TGCGCCAGCAGCCCGGGACAGCGCGATACGCAGTATTTT
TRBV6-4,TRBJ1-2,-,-,CASRARQRSYGYTF,TGTGCCAGCAGGGCTAGACAGAGATCGTATGGCTACACCTTC
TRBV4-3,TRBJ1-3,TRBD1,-,CASSLVPGQGNTIYF,TGCGCCAGCAGCCTCGTGCCGGGACAGGGAAACACCATATATTTT
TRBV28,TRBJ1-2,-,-,CASNNVGGSKDGYTF,TGTGCCAGCAATAATGTTGGGGGGAGTAAGGATGGCTACACCTTC
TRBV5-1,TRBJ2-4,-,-,CASSLQGENIQYF,TGCGCCAGCAGCTTGCAAGGGGAAAACATTCAGTACTTC
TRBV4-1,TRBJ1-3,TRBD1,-,CASSQSQGSSGNTIYF,TGCGCCAGCAGCCAGTCACAGGGGTCCTCTGGAAACACCATATATTTT
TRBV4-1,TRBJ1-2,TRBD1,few,CASSLLGTGFYGYTF,TGCGCCAGCAGCCTCCTAGGGACAGGTTTTTATGGCTACACCTTC
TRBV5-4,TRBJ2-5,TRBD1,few,CASTDRGQETQYF,TGTGCCAGCACCGACAGGGGACAAGAGACCCAGTACTTC
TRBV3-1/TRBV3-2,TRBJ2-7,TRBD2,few,CASSHSREGYYEQYF,TGTGCCAGCAGCCATTCCAGGGAGGGCTACTACGAGCAGTACTTC
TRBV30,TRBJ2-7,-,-,CAWSVGGLKVSYEQYF,TGTGCCTGGAGTGTAGGTGGACTTAAAGTATCCTACGAGCAGTACTTC
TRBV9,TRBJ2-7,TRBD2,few,CASSRGTTYEQYF,TGTGCCAGCAGCAGAGGGACTACCTACGAGCAGTACTTC
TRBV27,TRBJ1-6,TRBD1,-,CASSRGTGALNSPLHF,TGTGCCAGCAGCCGCGGGACAGGGGCCCTCAATTCACCCCTCCACTTT
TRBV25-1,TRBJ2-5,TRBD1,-,CASSDFKGQDQETQYF,TGTGCCAGCAGTGATTTTAAGGGACAGGACCAAGAGACCCAGTACTTC
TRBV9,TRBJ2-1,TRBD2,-,CASSPIAGHNEQFF,TGTGCCAGCAGCCCTATAGCGGGGCACAATGAGCAGTTCTTC
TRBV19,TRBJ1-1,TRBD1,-,CASRPGDRGRGTEAFF,TGTGCCAGTAGACCCGGAGACAGGGGGCGAGGTACTGAAGCTTTCTTT
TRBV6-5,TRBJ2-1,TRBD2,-,CASRPPGLVNNEQFF,TGTGCCAGCAGACCCCCGGGACTAGTCAACAATGAGCAGTTCTTC
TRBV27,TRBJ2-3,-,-,CASSLFPPGTDTQYF,TGTGCCAGCAGTTTATTTCCCCCGGGCACAGATACGCAGTATTTT
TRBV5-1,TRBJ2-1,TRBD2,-,CASSFSSGSYNEQFF,TGCGCCAGCAGCTTTTCTAGCGGGAGTTACAATGAGCAGTTCTTC
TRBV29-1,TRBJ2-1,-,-,CSARLGNEQFF,TGCAGCGCCAGACTGGGCAATGAGCAGTTCTTC
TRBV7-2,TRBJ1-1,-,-,CASSLNRGNTEAFF,TGTGCCAGCAGCTTGAACCGGGGGAACACTGAAGCTTTCTTT
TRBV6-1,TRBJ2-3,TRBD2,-,CASSESGRLLRSTDTQYF,TGTGCCAGCAGTGAATCCGGGAGGCTCCTCCGGAGCACAGATACGCAGTATTTT
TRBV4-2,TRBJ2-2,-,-,CASSQDGTYTGELFF,TGTGCCAGCAGCCAAGACGGGACTTACACCGGGGAGCTGTTTTTT
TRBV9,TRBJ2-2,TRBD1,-,CASSAGQGVTGELFF,TGTGCCAGCAGCGCGGGACAGGGGGTCACCGGGGAGCTGTTTTTT
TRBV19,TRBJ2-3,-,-,CASSIMGGATRPRYF,TGTGCCAGTAGTATAATGGGTGGGGCGACTCGCCCAAGGTATTTT
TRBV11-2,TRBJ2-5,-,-,CASSPQTGYQETQYF,TGTGCCAGCAGCCCCCAGACAGGTTATCAAGAGACCCAGTACTTC
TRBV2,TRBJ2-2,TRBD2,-,CASREAGGESGELFF,TGTGCCAGCAGGGAAGCGGGAGGAGAAAGCGGGGAGCTGTTTTTT
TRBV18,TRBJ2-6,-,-,CASSPRSGVSGANVLTF,TGTGCCAGCTCACCACGGAGCGGAGTCTCTGGGGCCAACGTCCTGACTTTC
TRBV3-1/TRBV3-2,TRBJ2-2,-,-,CASSHLRVAGELFF,TGTGCCAGCAGCCACCTCAGGGTTGCCGGGGAGCTGTTTTTT
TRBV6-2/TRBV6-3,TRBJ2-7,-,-,CASSYGPGELDEQYF,TGTGCCAGCAGTTACGGGCCAGGGGAGTTGGACGAGCAGTACTTC
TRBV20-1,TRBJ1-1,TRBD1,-,CSASPGGNTEAFF,TGCAGTGCTAGTCCAGGGGGGAACACTGAAGCTTTCTTT
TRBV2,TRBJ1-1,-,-,CASSPGWANTEAFF,TGTGCCAGCAGCCCAGGATGGGCGAACACTGAAGCTTTCTTT
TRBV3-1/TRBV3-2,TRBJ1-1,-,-,CASSQGSGNTEAFF,TGTGCCAGCAGCCAAGGTAGCGGCAACACTGAAGCTTTCTTT
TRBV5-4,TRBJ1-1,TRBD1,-,CASSLRGQGWMNTEAFF,TGTGCCAGCAGCTTGAGGGGACAGGGCTGGATGAACACTGAAGCTTTCTTT